This T cell receptor beta chain is from a study of CD8+ T cells in alopecia areata. The V segment lost 1 base and the J segment 6 bases; nucleotides outside the gene matches: 4. This CDR3 is built from 13 residues. CDR1 SGHRS and CDR2 YFSETQ come from the germline V gene. Extraction of RNA preceded its reverse transcription into cDNA, which served as the sequencing template. Measured with immunoSEQ multiplex PCR; TCRdb has only the in-frame clones, and not every one. The data show fewer than 250,000 clones, approximately 61% seen once. This clone was detected a few times. The sequencing used CD4+ T cells sorted from blood, collected at week 0. The sequence was collected from a human donor with alopecia areata. The V and J genes are TRBV5-1 and TRBJ2-7; TRBD2 aligns across 7 bases. CDR3 bases: TGCGCCAGCAGCTTGAGACTAGCAGGCGAGCAGTACTTC. It translates to CASSLRLAGEQYF.